Reported below is one T cell receptor (beta chain). Its antigen remains unidentified. The naive CD8 population came from CD45RO-negative cells selected for CCR7, without terminally differentiated effector memory CD45RA+ cells. This specimen comes from a study of shared clonotypes between healthy human individuals. Across the study: Contributing individuals were a couple of females and three males aged 18 to 49. Overall study findings and caveats: Sharing across four donors was highest in naive CD4 (roughly 5%) and lowest in memory CD8 (roughly 0.4%).

V was shortened by 1 base and J by 0 bases, with 17 bases between the two germline ends. This CDR3 is 17 amino acids long. Germline V gene sequence: CDR1 SGHKS, CDR2 YYEKEE (reference sequence). Researchers divided each subset's genomic DNA evenly across several immunoSEQ plates. Profiled with immunoSEQ multiplex PCR; TCRdb holds only in-frame clones, not every one. The table has hundreds of thousands of clones, roughly 98% seen once. The chain recombines TRBV5-5 with TRBJ2-7; D is undetermined. This TCR came from a man aged 30 to 39 in good health. The source material was naive CD8+ T cells sorted from blood. The CDR3 nucleotides are TGTGCCAGCAGCTTGCCGGAATGGGATATGAGCTCCTACGAGCAGTACTTC. This gives the protein CASSLPEWDMSSYEQYF.